There are many counts of the clone carrying this T cell receptor (beta chain). Its specificity is unknown. TCR alpha and beta CDR3 regions were amplified from RNA using iRepertoire nested multiplex PCR. TCRdb ran MiXCR on the multiplex PCR reads and lists one entry per CDR3 protein. This sample has around 100,000 distinct CDR3 sequences; about 30% occur once, and the top ten carry less than 55%. This specimen belongs to a study of glioma-infiltrating T cells. Study-level results: Tissue and blood shared very few CDR3 sequences.

V trimming: 0 bases; J trimming: 2 bases; junction bases outside the gene matches: 13. Germline V gene data show CDR1 as DFQATT and CDR2 as SNEGSKA (reference sequence). The CDR3 consists of 18 residues. The gene calls are TRBV20-1 and TRBJ2-5, with TRBD2 matching 9 bases. Sequencing was done on a sample of glioma tissue, nonneoplastic brain tissue, or PBMCs (not recorded which). The clonotype originates from a human donor with low-grade glioma or glioblastoma, undergoing nonglioma brain surgery, or in good health (not recorded which). The CDR3, as DNA: TGCAGTGCTAGAGATAGTCAGCGAAGCGGGGGGCCTCAAGAGACCCAGTACTTC. It yields the protein CSARDSQRSGGPQETQYF.